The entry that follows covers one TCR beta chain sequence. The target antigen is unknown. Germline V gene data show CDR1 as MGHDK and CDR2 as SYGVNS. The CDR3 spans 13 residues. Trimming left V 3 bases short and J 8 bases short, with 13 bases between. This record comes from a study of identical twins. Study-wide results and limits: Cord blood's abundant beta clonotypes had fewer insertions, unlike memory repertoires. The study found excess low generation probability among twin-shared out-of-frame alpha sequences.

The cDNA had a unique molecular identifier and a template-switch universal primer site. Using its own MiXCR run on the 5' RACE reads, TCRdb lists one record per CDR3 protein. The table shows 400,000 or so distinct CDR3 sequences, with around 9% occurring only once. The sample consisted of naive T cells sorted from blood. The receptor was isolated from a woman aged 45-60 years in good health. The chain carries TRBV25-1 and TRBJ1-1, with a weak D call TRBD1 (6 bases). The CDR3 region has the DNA TGTGCCAGCAGTGACCCAAACAGGGCGGAAGCTTTCTTT. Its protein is CASSDPNRAEAFF. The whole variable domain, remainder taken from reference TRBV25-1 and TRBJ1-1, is EADIYQTPRYLVIGTGKKITLECSQTMGHDKMYWYQQDPGMELHLIHYSYGVNSTEKGDLSSESTVSRIRTEHFPLTLESARPSHTSQYLCASSDPNRAEAFFGQGTRLTVV.